These T cell receptor beta chains were read from a single sample in a study of blood T cell dynamics during melanoma immunotherapy. Sequenced by immunoSEQ multiplex PCR; TCRdb stores in-frame clones only, minus some. The table records 25,000 to 30,000 clones, approximately 88% of them present only once. Source: blood, taken from a patient treated with checkpoint blockade. Source of these receptors: a human donor with melanoma. CDR3s include the opening cysteine and the closing phenylalanine or tryptophan. The D gene is left open where the match is weak. The size of a clone is reported for some rows only, either as once, few or many, or as a class for expanded clones.

size: -; J: TRBJ1-1; D: TRBD1; V: TRBV9; CDR3: CASSDIGQGVNTEAFF; DNA: TGTGCCAGCAGCGACATCGGACAGGGGGTGAACACTGAAGCTTTCTTT
size: -; J: TRBJ1-4; D: TRBD1; V: TRBV4-1; CDR3: CASSLGQGFGKLFF; DNA: TGCGCCAGCAGCTTGGGACAGGGGTTCGGAAAACTGTTTTTT
size: -; J: TRBJ1-1; D: TRBD1; V: TRBV5-5; CDR3: CASTLWQGDTEAFF; DNA: TGTGCCAGCACTCTTTGGCAGGGGGACACTGAAGCTTTCTTT
size: -; J: TRBJ1-1; D: -; V: TRBV28; CDR3: CASSRDGAFF; DNA: TGTGCCAGCAGTAGGGACGGGGCTTTCTTT
size: -; J: TRBJ2-7; D: TRBD1; V: TRBV7-9; CDR3: CASSHMGQGSAKQYF; DNA: TGTGCCAGCAGCCACATGGGACAGGGATCAGCTAAGCAGTACTTC
size: -; J: TRBJ1-5; D: TRBD1; V: TRBV6-6; CDR3: CASSYLGTGGEPQHF; DNA: TGTGCCAGCAGTTACTTAGGGACAGGGGGCGAGCCCCAGCATTTT
size: -; J: TRBJ2-3; D: TRBD2; V: TRBV6-4; CDR3: CASSDASGGTDTQYF; DNA: TGTGCCAGCAGTGACGCTAGCGGGGGAACAGATACGCAGTATTTT
size: once; J: TRBJ2-7; D: -; V: TRBV4-3; CDR3: CASSQGDSAYEQYF; DNA: TGCGCCAGCAGCCAAGGTGACAGCGCCTACGAGCAGTACTTC
size: -; J: TRBJ2-1; D: -; V: TRBV9; CDR3: CASSVDPDHNEQFF; DNA: TGTGCCAGCAGCGTAGATCCGGATCACAATGAGCAGTTCTTC
size: few; J: TRBJ2-1; D: TRBD2; V: TRBV5-1; CDR3: CASSFGTSGQSYNEQFF; DNA: TGCGCCAGCAGCTTTGGGACTAGCGGGCAATCCTACAATGAGCAGTTCTTC
size: -; J: TRBJ1-2; D: -; V: TRBV6-6; CDR3: CASSPNKGNGYTF; DNA: TGTGCCAGCAGCCCGAACAAAGGGAATGGCTACACCTTC
size: -; J: TRBJ2-5; D: -; V: TRBV28; CDR3: CASRIQETQYF; DNA: TGTGCCAGCAGAATCCAAGAGACCCAGTACTTC
size: -; J: TRBJ2-7; D: -; V: TRBV5-8; CDR3: CASSPSYEQYF; DNA: TGTGCCAGCAGCCCTTCCTACGAGCAGTACTTC
size: -; J: TRBJ1-1; D: -; V: TRBV18; CDR3: CASSPSGGLNTEAFF; DNA: TGTGCCAGCTCACCGTCGGGGGGCTTGAACACTGAAGCTTTCTTT
size: -; J: TRBJ2-5; D: -; V: TRBV2; CDR3: CASSETGRETQYF; DNA: TGTGCCAGCAGTGAGACGGGACGGGAGACCCAGTACTTC
size: -; J: TRBJ2-3; D: -; V: TRBV5-6; CDR3: CASSLEGGYTDTQYF; DNA: TGTGCCAGCAGCTTGGAGGGCGGTTACACAGATACGCAGTATTTT
size: -; J: TRBJ2-3; D: -; V: TRBV7-9; CDR3: CASSYSGNQGDTQYF; DNA: TGTGCCAGCAGCTATAGCGGAAACCAGGGGGATACGCAGTATTTT
size: -; J: TRBJ1-1; D: -; V: TRBV5-5; CDR3: CASGAGDGGYTEAFF; DNA: TGTGCCAGCGGGGCGGGGGACGGTGGCTACACTGAAGCTTTCTTT
size: -; J: TRBJ2-2; D: -; V: TRBV10-2; CDR3: CASSESGGPLNTGELFF; DNA: TGCGCCAGCAGTGAGTCTGGGGGGCCCCTCAACACCGGGGAGCTGTTTTTT
size: -; J: TRBJ1-1; D: -; V: TRBV9; CDR3: CASSPRRGGLNTEAFF; DNA: TGTGCCAGCAGCCCCCGCCGGGGGGGGTTGAACACTGAAGCTTTCTTT
size: -; J: TRBJ1-2; D: -; V: TRBV5-6; CDR3: CASSLATANYGYTF; DNA: TGTGCCAGCAGCTTGGCAACAGCTAACTATGGCTACACCTTC
size: -; J: TRBJ1-5; D: TRBD1; V: TRBV27; CDR3: CASRQTGQGERNQPQHF; DNA: TGTGCCAGCAGGCAAACCGGACAGGGGGAACGCAATCAGCCCCAGCATTTT
size: -; J: TRBJ2-5; D: -; V: TRBV18; CDR3: CASSPNYRAQETQYF; DNA: TGTGCCAGCTCACCAAACTACAGGGCCCAAGAGACCCAGTACTTC
size: few; J: TRBJ1-1; D: -; V: TRBV18; CDR3: CASSPGLDGEAFF; DNA: TGTGCCAGCTCACCAGGGTTAGACGGAGAAGCTTTCTTT
size: -; J: TRBJ1-5; D: -; V: TRBV27; CDR3: CASGRDSNQPQHF; DNA: TGTGCCAGCGGCCGGGACAGCAATCAGCCCCAGCATTTT
size: -; J: TRBJ2-5; D: -; V: TRBV9; CDR3: CASSVGTGMIETQYF; DNA: TGTGCCAGCAGCGTAGGTACAGGGATGATTGAGACCCAGTACTTC
size: once; J: TRBJ1-5; D: -; V: TRBV7-8; CDR3: CASSGSTALYQPQHF; DNA: TGTGCCAGCAGCGGGTCGACAGCGTTGTATCAGCCCCAGCATTTT
size: -; J: TRBJ2-4; D: -; V: TRBV9; CDR3: CASSVGPAGLSIQYF; DNA: TGTGCCAGCAGCGTAGGGCCTGCAGGGTTAAGCATTCAGTACTTC
size: -; J: TRBJ1-2; D: -; V: TRBV4-1; CDR3: CASSQEEGFDYTF; DNA: TGCGCCAGCAGCCAAGAGGAAGGGTTCGACTACACCTTC
size: -; J: TRBJ2-1; D: TRBD1; V: TRBV4-2; CDR3: CASSPLDRGGNEQFF; DNA: TGTGCCAGCAGCCCCCTGGACAGGGGTGGGAATGAGCAGTTCTTC
size: -; J: TRBJ2-5; D: -; V: TRBV29-1; CDR3: CSVARVGYQETQYF; DNA: TGCAGCGTTGCCCGAGTTGGATACCAAGAGACCCAGTACTTC
size: -; J: TRBJ2-1; D: TRBD1; V: TRBV30; CDR3: CAWSLTGGNEQFF; DNA: TGTGCCTGGAGTTTAACAGGGGGCAATGAGCAGTTCTTC
size: -; J: TRBJ2-3; D: TRBD2; V: TRBV7-2; CDR3: CASSRSGDPSTDTQYF; DNA: TGTGCCAGCAGCCGTAGCGGGGACCCTAGCACAGATACGCAGTATTTT
size: -; J: TRBJ2-1; D: -; V: TRBV6-1; CDR3: CATWKTEDFYNEQFF; DNA: TGTGCCACGTGGAAGACAGAAGATTTTTACAATGAGCAGTTCTTC
size: few; J: TRBJ1-1; D: -; V: TRBV5-1; CDR3: CASSLTGSEAFF; DNA: TGCGCCAGCAGCTTAACAGGGTCTGAAGCTTTCTTT
size: -; J: TRBJ2-2; D: -; V: TRBV6-1; CDR3: CASSPLRGGTGELFF; DNA: TGTGCCAGCAGCCCCCTGAGGGGGGGGACCGGGGAGCTGTTTTTT
size: -; J: TRBJ2-7; D: -; V: TRBV11-1; CDR3: CASFRLGRKIAYEQYF; DNA: TGTGCCAGCTTTCGACTGGGGAGGAAAATCGCGTACGAGCAGTACTTC
size: once; J: TRBJ2-2; D: -; V: TRBV14; CDR3: CASSRQGTGELFF; DNA: TGTGCCAGCAGCCGGCAGGGCACCGGGGAGCTGTTTTTT
size: -; J: TRBJ1-3; D: TRBD1; V: TRBV5-4; CDR3: CASSWGQGTGSGNTIYF; DNA: TGTGCCAGCAGCTGGGGACAGGGGACGGGCTCTGGAAACACCATATATTTT
size: few; J: TRBJ2-7; D: TRBD1; V: TRBV10-2; CDR3: CASSGGTANYEQYF; DNA: TGCGCCAGCAGTGGTGGGACAGCAAACTACGAGCAGTACTTC
size: -; J: TRBJ2-5; D: TRBD2; V: TRBV6-1; CDR3: CASSERAGRGRETQYF; DNA: TGTGCCAGCAGTGAAAGAGCTGGGAGGGGCCGGGAGACCCAGTACTTC
size: -; J: TRBJ2-1; D: -; V: TRBV5-6; CDR3: CASSYFGGGSYNEQFF; DNA: TGTGCCAGCAGCTACTTCGGGGGAGGCTCCTACAATGAGCAGTTCTTC
size: -; J: TRBJ2-7; D: TRBD1; V: TRBV6-6; CDR3: CASSSGTGGYEQYF; DNA: TGTGCCAGCAGCTCCGGGACAGGGGGCTACGAGCAGTACTTC
size: -; J: TRBJ1-2; D: -; V: TRBV27; CDR3: CASSFGTAGGYTF; DNA: TGTGCCAGCAGTTTCGGGACGGCGGGAGGCTACACCTTC
size: -; J: TRBJ2-7; D: TRBD1; V: TRBV4-2; CDR3: CASSQDSPRDRGGQEQYF; DNA: TGTGCCAGCAGCCAAGATTCTCCCCGGGACAGGGGAGGACAGGAGCAGTACTTC
size: -; J: TRBJ1-3; D: -; V: TRBV5-1; CDR3: CASSLEGTGNTIYF; DNA: TGCGCCAGCAGCTTAGAGGGAACTGGAAACACCATATATTTT
size: -; J: TRBJ1-2; D: TRBD1; V: TRBV27; CDR3: CASSSAGAGGLQNYGYTF; DNA: TGTGCCAGCAGTTCTGCAGGGGCAGGGGGCCTCCAAAACTATGGCTACACCTTC
size: -; J: TRBJ2-2; D: -; V: TRBV5-1; CDR3: CASSFGPGGAGELFF; DNA: -
size: -; J: TRBJ1-1; D: TRBD1; V: TRBV13; CDR3: CASSFDRDSEAFF; DNA: TGTGCCAGCAGCTTTGACAGGGACTCTGAAGCTTTCTTT
size: -; J: TRBJ2-2; D: TRBD1; V: TRBV4-2; CDR3: CASSNDRGRGNTGELFF; DNA: TGTGCCAGCAGCAACGACAGGGGAAGGGGAAACACCGGGGAGCTGTTTTTT
size: -; J: TRBJ2-7; D: TRBD1; V: TRBV30; CDR3: CAWSVQGAHEQYF; DNA: TGTGCCTGGAGTGTGCAGGGGGCCCACGAGCAGTACTTC
size: -; J: TRBJ2-5; D: -; V: TRBV11-2; CDR3: CASSFTETQYF; DNA: TGTGCCAGCAGCTTTACAGAGACCCAGTACTTC
size: -; J: TRBJ2-3; D: -; V: TRBV28; CDR3: CASSFRDSTDTQYF; DNA: TGTGCCAGCAGTTTTAGGGATAGCACAGATACGCAGTATTTT
size: -; J: TRBJ2-3; D: TRBD1; V: TRBV5-1; CDR3: CASNRGVTGFDTQYF; DNA: TGCGCCAGCAACAGGGGGGTTACAGGGTTCGATACGCAGTATTTT
size: -; J: TRBJ2-5; D: -; V: TRBV10-2; CDR3: CASSEGQGRTRGTQYF; DNA: TGCGCCAGCAGTGAAGGGCAGGGACGCACAAGGGGGACCCAGTACTTC